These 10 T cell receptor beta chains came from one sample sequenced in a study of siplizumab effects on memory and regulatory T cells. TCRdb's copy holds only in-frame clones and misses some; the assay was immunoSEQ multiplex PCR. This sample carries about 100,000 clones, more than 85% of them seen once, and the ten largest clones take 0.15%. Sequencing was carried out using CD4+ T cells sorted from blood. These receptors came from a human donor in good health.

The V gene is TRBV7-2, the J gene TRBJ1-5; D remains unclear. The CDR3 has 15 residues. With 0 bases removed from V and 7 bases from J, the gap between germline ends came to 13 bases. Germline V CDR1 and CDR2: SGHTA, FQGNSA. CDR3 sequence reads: CASSLALGTAQPQHF. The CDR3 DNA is TGTGCCAGCAGCTTAGCTCTCGGTACGGCCCAGCCCCAGCATTTT.

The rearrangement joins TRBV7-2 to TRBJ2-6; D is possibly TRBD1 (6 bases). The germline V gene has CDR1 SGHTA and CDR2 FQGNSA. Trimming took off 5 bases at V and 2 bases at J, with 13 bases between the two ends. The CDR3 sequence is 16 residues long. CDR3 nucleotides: TGTGCCAGCAGCCCGAGGACAGCAACTGGGGCCAACGTCCTGACTTTC. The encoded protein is CASSPRTATGANVLTF.

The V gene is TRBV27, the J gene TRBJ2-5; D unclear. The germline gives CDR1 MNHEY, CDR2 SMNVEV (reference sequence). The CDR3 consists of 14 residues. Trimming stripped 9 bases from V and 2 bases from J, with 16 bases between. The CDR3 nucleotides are TGTGCCAGTGGCGCGACCGGGCGGCAAGAGACCCAGTACTTC. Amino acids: CASGATGRQETQYF.

The CDR3 DNA follows: TGTGCCAGCAGCGATGGGACTAGCGGGGCTCGGATGGGCACAGATACGCAGTATTTT. Translation gives CASSDGTSGARMGTDTQYF. The chain employs TRBV9 and TRBJ2-3; 13 bases fit TRBD2. CDR3 length: 19 amino acids. The germline CDR1 and CDR2 sequences are SGDLS and YYNGEE. J was trimmed by 1 base and V by 3 bases; bases with no gene match: 11.

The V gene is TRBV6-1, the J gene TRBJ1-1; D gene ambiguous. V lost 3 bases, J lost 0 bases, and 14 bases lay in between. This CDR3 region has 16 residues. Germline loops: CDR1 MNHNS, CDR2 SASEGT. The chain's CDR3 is CASSEEFGGMNTEAFF. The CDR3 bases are TGTGCCAGCAGTGAGGAATTTGGAGGAATGAACACTGAAGCTTTCTTT.

Written as DNA, the CDR3 is TGTGCCAGTCTTCTCTCCTACGAGCAGTACTTC. Translating it yields CASLLSYEQYF. The V call is TRBV2, the J call TRBJ2-7; D unclear. The germline V gene has CDR1 SNHLY and CDR2 FYNNEI. The germline V and J ends were trimmed by 9 bases and 0 bases, with 6 bases remaining between them. The CDR3 covers 11 residues. The full variable domain, with the rest looked up from reference TRBV2 and TRBJ2-7, is EPEVTQTPSHQVTQMGQEVILRCVPISNHLYFYWYRQILGQKVEFLVSFYNNEISEKSEIFDDQFSVERPDGSNFTLKIRSTKLEDSAMYFCASLLSYEQYFGPGTRLTVT.

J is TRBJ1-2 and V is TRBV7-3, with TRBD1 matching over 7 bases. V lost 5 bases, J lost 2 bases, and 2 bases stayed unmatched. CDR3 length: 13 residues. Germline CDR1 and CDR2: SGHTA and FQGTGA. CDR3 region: CASSPGQNYGYTF. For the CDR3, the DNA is TGTGCCAGCAGCCCGGGACAGAACTATGGCTACACCTTC.

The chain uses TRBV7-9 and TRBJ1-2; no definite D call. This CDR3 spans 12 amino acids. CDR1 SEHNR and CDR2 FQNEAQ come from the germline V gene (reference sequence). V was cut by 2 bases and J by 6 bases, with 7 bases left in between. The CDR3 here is CASSLTSNGYTF. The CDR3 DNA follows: TGTGCCAGCAGCTTAACCAGTAATGGCTACACCTTC.

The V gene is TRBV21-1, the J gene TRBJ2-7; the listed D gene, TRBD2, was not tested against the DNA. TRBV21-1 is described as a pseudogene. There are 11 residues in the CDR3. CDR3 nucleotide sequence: TGTGCCAGCAGCAAAGTCTATGAGCAGTACTTC. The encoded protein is CASSKVYEQYF.

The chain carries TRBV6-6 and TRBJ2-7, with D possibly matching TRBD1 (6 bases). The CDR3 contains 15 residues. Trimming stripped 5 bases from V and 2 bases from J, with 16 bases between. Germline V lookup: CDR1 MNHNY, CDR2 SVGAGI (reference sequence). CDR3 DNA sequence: TGTGCCAGCAGTCACGAACAGGGTAAAGCCTACGAGCAGTACTTC. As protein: CASSHEQGKAYEQYF.